The text below deals with one T cell receptor beta chain. The data were taken from a study of T cell changes during pregnancy in multiple sclerosis. The protocol was immunoSEQ multiplex PCR, while the TCRdb copy is restricted to in-frame clones and leaves out a portion. The table records 93,000 or so clones, almost 95% of them present only once. The sample was peripheral blood, taken after pregnancy. The receptor's source is a female donor with multiple sclerosis, enrolled in a pregnancy study.

CDR3 nucleotide sequence: TGCGCCAGCAGTGCGGCGGGACTTGGCACAGATACGCAGTATTTT. Its translation: CASSAAGLGTDTQYF. The chain carries TRBV10-1 and TRBJ2-3; a weak D match, TRBD2 (6 bases). CDR3 length: 15 residues. Per germline, CDR1 WNHNN and CDR2 SYGVQD (reference sequence). Trimming pared 4 bases from V and 1 base from J, leaving 12 bases between.